This T cell receptor beta chain was recovered during a study of CD8+ T cells in alopecia areata. CDR1 and CDR2 (germline): SGHAT, FQNNGV. The germline V and J ends were trimmed by 8 bases and 0 bases, with 4 bases remaining between them. This CDR3 is built from 11 residues. TCR sequencing used cDNA made by reverse transcription of extracted RNA. Profiling relied on immunoSEQ multiplex PCR, and the TCRdb table lists in-frame clones only, not all of them. The sample consists of more than 90,000 clones, roughly two fifths of them appearing once. Sorting of CD4+ and CD8+ T cells was performed on PBMCs. Sequences were obtained from CD4+ T cells sorted from blood. The receptor comes from a human donor with alopecia areata. V usage is TRBV11-2 and J usage is TRBJ1-1; D call uncertain. The CDR3 here is CASGMNTEAFF. The CDR3 coding sequence is TGTGCCAGCGGTATGAACACTGAAGCTTTCTTT.